This is a list of T cell receptor beta chains from one sample in a study of a mutant IDH1 vaccine in newly diagnosed glioma. Only in-frame clones appear in the TCRdb table, and some are missing; sequencing was by immunoSEQ multiplex PCR. The sample carries around 78,000 clones, 75% to 95% recorded once. No cognate antigen is known for these TCRs. This material consisted of PBMCs, taken from a glioma patient whose treatment included an IDH1 peptide vaccine. The source is a woman aged 45-65 years with glioma. The CDR3 runs from the conserved cysteine through the conserved F or W. Fields, in order: D gene, V gene, J gene, clone size, CDR3 protein, CDR3 DNA. The D gene is left open where the match is weak. Size tells how often a clone was seen (once, few, many) or the class of an expanded clone, and some rows leave it out.

D gene: TRBD1; V gene: TRBV19; J gene: TRBJ2-7; clone size: -; CDR3 protein: CASSIIRTGSYEQYF; CDR3 DNA: TGTGCCAGTAGTATTATCCGGACAGGATCCTACGAGCAGTACTTC
D gene: -; V gene: TRBV2; J gene: TRBJ1-4; clone size: -; CDR3 protein: CASRETGLDEKLFF; CDR3 DNA: TGTGCCAGCAGGGAAACAGGGCTGGATGAAAAACTGTTTTTT
D gene: -; V gene: TRBV30; J gene: TRBJ2-1; clone size: -; CDR3 protein: CAWSAYSRQFF; CDR3 DNA: TGTGCCTGGAGTGCTTACTCGAGACAGTTCTTC
D gene: -; V gene: TRBV10-3; J gene: TRBJ1-6; clone size: -; CDR3 protein: CAIKEGNNSPLHF; CDR3 DNA: TGTGCCATCAAGGAGGGAAATAATTCACCCCTCCACTTT
D gene: TRBD1; V gene: TRBV27; J gene: TRBJ1-4; clone size: -; CDR3 protein: CASSEIQGSNEKLFF; CDR3 DNA: TGTGCCAGCAGTGAGATACAGGGGAGTAATGAAAAACTGTTTTTT
D gene: TRBD2; V gene: TRBV7-9; J gene: TRBJ2-2; clone size: -; CDR3 protein: CASSLGSSAGDTGELFF; CDR3 DNA: TGTGCCAGCAGCTTAGGTTCCTCGGCGGGGGACACCGGGGAGCTGTTTTTT
D gene: TRBD1; V gene: TRBV9; J gene: TRBJ1-2; clone size: -; CDR3 protein: CASSVAGTEHGYTF; CDR3 DNA: TGTGCCAGCAGCGTCGCCGGGACAGAGCATGGCTACACCTTC
D gene: TRBD1; V gene: TRBV10-3; J gene: TRBJ2-7; clone size: -; CDR3 protein: CAISEGDRGTF; CDR3 DNA: TGTGCCATCAGTGAAGGGGACAGGGGCACCTTC
D gene: TRBD1; V gene: TRBV9; J gene: TRBJ2-2; clone size: -; CDR3 protein: CASSAPAGIGQGGTGELFF; CDR3 DNA: TGTGCCAGCAGCGCCCCGGCGGGTATCGGACAGGGCGGTACCGGGGAGCTGTTTTTT
D gene: TRBD2; V gene: TRBV28; J gene: TRBJ2-7; clone size: -; CDR3 protein: CASSLSGRAVYEQYF; CDR3 DNA: TGTGCCAGCAGTTTAAGCGGGAGAGCGGTCTACGAGCAGTACTTC
D gene: -; V gene: TRBV7-9; J gene: TRBJ2-3; clone size: few; CDR3 protein: CASSPGARTDTQYF; CDR3 DNA: TGTGCCAGCAGCCCCGGTGCGAGGACAGATACGCAGTATTTT
D gene: -; V gene: TRBV21-1; J gene: TRBJ1-6; clone size: once; CDR3 protein: CASSLQGTPSYNSPLHF; CDR3 DNA: TGTGCCAGCAGCCTACAGGGGACCCCCTCCTATAATTCACCCCTCCACTTT
D gene: -; V gene: TRBV5-1; J gene: TRBJ2-2; clone size: -; CDR3 protein: CASSLEQMQNTGELFF; CDR3 DNA: TGCGCCAGCAGCTTGGAACAGATGCAAAACACCGGGGAGCTGTTTTTT
D gene: TRBD1; V gene: TRBV6-1; J gene: TRBJ2-7; clone size: few; CDR3 protein: CASRRTGNEQYF; CDR3 DNA: TGTGCCAGCAGAAGGACAGGGAACGAGCAGTACTTC
D gene: -; V gene: TRBV4-1; J gene: TRBJ2-7; clone size: few; CDR3 protein: CASSQVGGVGYEQYF; CDR3 DNA: TGCGCCAGCAGCCAAGTCGGAGGGGTCGGGTACGAGCAGTACTTC
D gene: -; V gene: TRBV5-4; J gene: TRBJ2-1; clone size: once; CDR3 protein: CASSSLGALTYNEQFF; CDR3 DNA: TGTGCCAGCAGCTCCTTGGGAGCCCTCACCTACAATGAGCAGTTCTTC
D gene: -; V gene: TRBV4-1; J gene: TRBJ1-5; clone size: -; CDR3 protein: CASSQESLRASRKRASNQPQHF; CDR3 DNA: TGCGCCAGCAGCCAAGAGTCTCTCCGGGCCAGCCGGAAAAGGGCTAGCAATCAGCCCCAGCATTTT
D gene: TRBD1; V gene: TRBV28; J gene: TRBJ1-4; clone size: -; CDR3 protein: CASSSLTGRVEKLFF; CDR3 DNA: TGTGCCAGCAGTTCCCTGACAGGGAGGGTAGAAAAACTGTTTTTT
D gene: TRBD1; V gene: TRBV6-6; J gene: TRBJ2-7; clone size: -; CDR3 protein: CAKVGQGPYEQYF; CDR3 DNA: TGTGCCAAAGTGGGACAGGGACCCTACGAGCAGTACTTC
D gene: -; V gene: TRBV5-6; J gene: TRBJ2-2; clone size: -; CDR3 protein: CASSLEVGNTGELFF; CDR3 DNA: TGTGCCAGCAGCTTGGAGGTAGGGAACACCGGGGAGCTGTTTTTT
D gene: -; V gene: TRBV30; J gene: TRBJ1-2; clone size: -; CDR3 protein: CAWSLRGEGDGYTF; CDR3 DNA: TGTGCCTGGAGTCTTAGGGGGGAAGGGGATGGCTACACCTTC
D gene: TRBD1; V gene: TRBV5-1; J gene: TRBJ2-1; clone size: -; CDR3 protein: CASSFTPGQGFNEQFF; CDR3 DNA: TGCGCCAGCAGTTTTACCCCGGGACAGGGCTTCAATGAGCAGTTCTTC
D gene: TRBD2; V gene: TRBV9; J gene: TRBJ2-7; clone size: -; CDR3 protein: CASSASGGSVEQYF; CDR3 DNA: TGTGCCAGCAGCGCTTCGGGGGGGTCTGTCGAGCAGTACTTC
D gene: -; V gene: TRBV29-1; J gene: TRBJ1-3; clone size: -; CDR3 protein: CSVTGPYSGNTIYF; CDR3 DNA: TGCAGCGTTACCGGCCCGTACTCTGGAAACACCATATATTTT
D gene: TRBD2; V gene: TRBV29-1; J gene: TRBJ2-3; clone size: -; CDR3 protein: CSALGLAGDTQYF; CDR3 DNA: TGCAGCGCCCTGGGACTAGCGGGAGATACGCAGTATTTT
D gene: TRBD1; V gene: TRBV19; J gene: TRBJ2-3; clone size: -; CDR3 protein: CASSIGTGTATDTQYF; CDR3 DNA: TGTGCCAGTAGTATAGGGACCGGGACAGCGACAGATACGCAGTATTTT
D gene: -; V gene: TRBV5-1; J gene: TRBJ1-1; clone size: -; CDR3 protein: CASSLDSLNTEAFF; CDR3 DNA: TGCGCCAGCAGCTTGGACAGCCTGAACACTGAAGCTTTCTTT
D gene: -; V gene: TRBV4-3; J gene: TRBJ1-2; clone size: -; CDR3 protein: CASRPLSDNYGYTF; CDR3 DNA: TGCGCCAGCAGACCCCTTAGTGATAACTATGGCTACACCTTC
D gene: TRBD1; V gene: TRBV10-3; J gene: TRBJ1-2; clone size: -; CDR3 protein: CAIRASGQRVREGGYTF; CDR3 DNA: TGTGCCATCAGGGCCTCGGGACAGCGGGTCCGGGAGGGTGGCTACACCTTC
D gene: TRBD1; V gene: TRBV2; J gene: TRBJ1-5; clone size: -; CDR3 protein: CASTMIGGHGNQPQHF; CDR3 DNA: TGTGCCAGCACTATGATAGGGGGCCACGGCAATCAGCCCCAGCATTTT
D gene: TRBD1; V gene: TRBV30; J gene: TRBJ1-2; clone size: -; CDR3 protein: CAWTWRDSYGYTF; CDR3 DNA: TGTGCCTGGACGTGGAGGGACAGCTATGGCTACACCTTC
D gene: -; V gene: TRBV5-6; J gene: TRBJ2-7; clone size: -; CDR3 protein: CASSSNRDEQYF; CDR3 DNA: TGTGCCAGCAGCTCTAACAGGGACGAGCAGTACTTC
D gene: -; V gene: TRBV10-3; J gene: TRBJ2-3; clone size: -; CDR3 protein: CAISVAGTSSTDTQYF; CDR3 DNA: TGTGCCATCAGTGTGGCCGGGACCTCTAGCACAGATACGCAGTATTTT
D gene: TRBD1; V gene: TRBV29-1; J gene: TRBJ1-1; clone size: -; CDR3 protein: CSVEDRARGRTEAFF; CDR3 DNA: TGCAGCGTTGAAGATCGCGCCAGGGGGCGCACTGAAGCTTTCTTT
D gene: -; V gene: TRBV7-9; J gene: TRBJ2-1; clone size: -; CDR3 protein: CASSSTWREQFF; CDR3 DNA: TGTGCCAGCAGCTCCACGTGGCGGGAGCAGTTCTTC
D gene: -; V gene: TRBV5-1; J gene: TRBJ2-7; clone size: -; CDR3 protein: CASSLAAGTSYEQYF; CDR3 DNA: TGCGCCAGCAGCTTGGCCGCCGGAACCTCCTACGAGCAGTACTTC
D gene: -; V gene: TRBV19; J gene: TRBJ1-1; clone size: once; CDR3 protein: CASSIRRGTEAFF; CDR3 DNA: TGTGCCAGTAGTATCCGACGAGGGACTGAAGCTTTCTTC
D gene: -; V gene: TRBV28; J gene: TRBJ2-3; clone size: -; CDR3 protein: CASSLLGFRVITDTQYF; CDR3 DNA: TGTGCCAGCAGTTTATTAGGCTTTAGGGTCATCACAGATACGCAGTATTTT
D gene: -; V gene: TRBV2; J gene: TRBJ1-2; clone size: -; CDR3 protein: CASSRLGSNYGYTF; CDR3 DNA: TGTGCCAGCAGCCGGCTGGGGTCTAACTATGGCTACACCTTC
D gene: TRBD1; V gene: TRBV29-1; J gene: TRBJ2-1; clone size: once; CDR3 protein: CSVKKTGMYNEQFF; CDR3 DNA: TGCAGCGTCAAAAAGACAGGGATGTACAATGAGCAGTTCTTC
D gene: -; V gene: TRBV13; J gene: TRBJ2-1; clone size: -; CDR3 protein: CASSLGRAPYNEQFF; CDR3 DNA: TGTGCCAGCAGCTTAGGGAGGGCCCCATACAATGAGCAGTTCTTC
D gene: TRBD2; V gene: TRBV18; J gene: TRBJ2-7; clone size: -; CDR3 protein: CASMGTSGESEQYF; CDR3 DNA: TGTGCCAGCATGGGGACTAGCGGGGAGAGCGAGCAGTACTTC
D gene: -; V gene: TRBV9; J gene: TRBJ2-1; clone size: -; CDR3 protein: CASSPHLASSSYNEQFF; CDR3 DNA: TGTGCCAGCAGCCCCCACCTAGCGTCAAGCTCCTACAATGAGCAGTTCTTC
D gene: -; V gene: TRBV11-2; J gene: TRBJ1-1; clone size: -; CDR3 protein: CASSPGRTEAFF; CDR3 DNA: TGTGCCAGCAGCCCAGGGAGGACTGAAGCTTTCTTT
D gene: TRBD2; V gene: TRBV6-6; J gene: TRBJ2-1; clone size: -; CDR3 protein: CASLTSGRYGEQFF; CDR3 DNA: TGTGCCAGCCTGACTAGCGGGAGGTACGGTGAGCAGTTCTTC
D gene: TRBD1; V gene: TRBV9; J gene: TRBJ2-7; clone size: -; CDR3 protein: CASSLGPLDRGRRYEQYF; CDR3 DNA: TGTGCCAGCAGCCTCGGCCCCCTGGACAGGGGGCGTCGGTACGAGCAGTACTTC